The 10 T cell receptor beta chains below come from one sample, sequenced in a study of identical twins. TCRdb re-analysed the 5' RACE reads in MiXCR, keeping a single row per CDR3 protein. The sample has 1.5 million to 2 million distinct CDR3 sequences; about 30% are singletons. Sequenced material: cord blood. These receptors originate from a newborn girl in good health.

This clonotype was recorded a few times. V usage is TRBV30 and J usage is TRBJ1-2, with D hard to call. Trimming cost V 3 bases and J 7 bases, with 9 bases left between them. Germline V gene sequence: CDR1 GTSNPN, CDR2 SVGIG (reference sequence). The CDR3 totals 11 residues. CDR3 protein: CAWRAIRGYTF. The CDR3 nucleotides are TGTGCCTGGAGGGCCATACGTGGCTACACCTTC.

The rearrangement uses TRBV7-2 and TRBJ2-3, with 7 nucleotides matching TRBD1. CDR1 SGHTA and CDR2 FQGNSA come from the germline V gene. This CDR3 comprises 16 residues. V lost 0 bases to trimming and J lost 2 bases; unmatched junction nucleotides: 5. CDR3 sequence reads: CASSLARQGPTDTQYF. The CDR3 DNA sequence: TGTGCCAGCAGCTTAGCTAGACAGGGCCCCACAGATACGCAGTATTTT.

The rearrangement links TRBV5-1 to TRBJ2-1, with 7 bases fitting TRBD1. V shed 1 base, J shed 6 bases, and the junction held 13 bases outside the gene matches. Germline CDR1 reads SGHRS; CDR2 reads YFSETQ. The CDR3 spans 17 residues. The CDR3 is CASSLIIQGDDRNEQFF. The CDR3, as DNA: TGCGCCAGCAGCTTGATCATTCAGGGGGACGACCGCAATGAGCAGTTCTTC. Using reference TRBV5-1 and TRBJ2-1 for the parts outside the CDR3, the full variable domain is KAGVTQTPRYLIKTRGQQVTLSCSPISGHRSVSWYQQTPGQGLQFLFEYFSETQRNKGNFPGRFSGRQFSNSRSEMNVSTLELGDSALYLCASSLIIQGDDRNEQFFGPGTRLTVL.

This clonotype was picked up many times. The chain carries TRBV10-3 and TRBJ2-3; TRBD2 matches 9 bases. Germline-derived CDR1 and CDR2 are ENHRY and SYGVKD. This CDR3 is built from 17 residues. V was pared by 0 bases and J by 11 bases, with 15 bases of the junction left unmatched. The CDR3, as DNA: TGTGCCATCAGTGAGTCGACTTTAGCGGGGGCGCCGGATGAGCAGTATTTT. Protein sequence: CAISESTLAGAPDEQYF.

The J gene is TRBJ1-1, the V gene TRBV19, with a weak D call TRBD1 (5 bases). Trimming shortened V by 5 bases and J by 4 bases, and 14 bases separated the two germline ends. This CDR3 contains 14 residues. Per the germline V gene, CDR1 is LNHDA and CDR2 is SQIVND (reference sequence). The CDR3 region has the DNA TGTGCCAGTAGTTCCTGGGACTATGCCACTGAAGCTTTCTTT. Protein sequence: CASSSWDYATEAFF. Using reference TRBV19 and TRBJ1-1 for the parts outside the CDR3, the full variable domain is DGGITQSPKYLFRKEGQNVTLSCEQNLNHDAMYWYRQDPGQGLRLIYYSQIVNDFQKGDIAEGYSVSREKKESFPLTVTSAQKNPTAFYLCASSSWDYATEAFFGQGTRLTVV.

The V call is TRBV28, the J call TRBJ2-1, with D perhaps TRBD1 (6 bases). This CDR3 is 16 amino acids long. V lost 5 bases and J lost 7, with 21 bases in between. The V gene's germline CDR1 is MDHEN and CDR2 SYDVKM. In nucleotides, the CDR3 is TGTGCCAGCAGTCAAGGGATGGAAGTGGGGGCAAATGAGCAGTTCTTC. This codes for CASSQGMEVGANEQFF.

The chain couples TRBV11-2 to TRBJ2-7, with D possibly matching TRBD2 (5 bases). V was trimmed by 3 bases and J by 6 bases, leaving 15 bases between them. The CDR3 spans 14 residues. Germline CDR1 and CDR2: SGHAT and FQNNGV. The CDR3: CASSFLRGLGEQYF. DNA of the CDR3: TGTGCCAGCAGCTTCTTGAGAGGGCTGGGCGAGCAGTACTTC.

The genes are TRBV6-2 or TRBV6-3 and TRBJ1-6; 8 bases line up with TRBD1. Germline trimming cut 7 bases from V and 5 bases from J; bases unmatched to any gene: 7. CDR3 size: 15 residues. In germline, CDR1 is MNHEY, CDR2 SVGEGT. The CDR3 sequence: CASTPGGPDNSPLHF. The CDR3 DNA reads TGTGCCAGCACTCCAGGGGGCCCAGATAATTCACCCCTCCACTTT.

CDR3 bases: TGCAGTGCCCCCCCCAACTATGGCTACACCTTC. As protein: CSAPPNYGYTF. The rearrangement uses TRBV20-1 and TRBJ1-2, with unresolved D. Germline lookup yields CDR1 DFQATT and CDR2 SNEGSKA (reference sequence). The V and J ends lost 6 bases and 2 bases respectively, with 7 bases between them. This CDR3 has 11 amino acids.

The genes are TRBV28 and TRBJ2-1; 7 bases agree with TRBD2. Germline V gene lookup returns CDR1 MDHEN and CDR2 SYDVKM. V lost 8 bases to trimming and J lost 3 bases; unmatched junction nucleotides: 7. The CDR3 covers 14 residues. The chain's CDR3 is CASPPSGIYNEQFF. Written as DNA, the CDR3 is TGTGCCAGCCCTCCTAGCGGTATCTACAATGAGCAGTTCTTC.